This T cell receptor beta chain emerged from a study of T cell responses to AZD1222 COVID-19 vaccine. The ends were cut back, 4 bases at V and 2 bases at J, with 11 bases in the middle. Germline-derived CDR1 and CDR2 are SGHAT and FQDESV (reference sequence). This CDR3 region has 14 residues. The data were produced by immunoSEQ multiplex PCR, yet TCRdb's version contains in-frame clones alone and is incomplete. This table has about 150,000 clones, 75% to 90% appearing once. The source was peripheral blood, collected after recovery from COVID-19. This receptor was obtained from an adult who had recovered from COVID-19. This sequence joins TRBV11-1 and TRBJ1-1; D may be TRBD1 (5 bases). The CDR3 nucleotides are TGTGCCAGCAGCTGGGGGGAAGTTAACACTGAAGCTTTCTTT. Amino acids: CASSWGEVNTEAFF.